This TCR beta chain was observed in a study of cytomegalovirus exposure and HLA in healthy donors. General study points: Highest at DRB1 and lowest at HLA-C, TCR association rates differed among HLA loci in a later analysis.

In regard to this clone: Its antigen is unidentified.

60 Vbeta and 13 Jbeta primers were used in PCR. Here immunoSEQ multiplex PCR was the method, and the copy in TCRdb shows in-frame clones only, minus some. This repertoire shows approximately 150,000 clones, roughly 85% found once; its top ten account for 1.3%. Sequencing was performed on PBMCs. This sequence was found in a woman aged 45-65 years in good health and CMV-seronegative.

In DNA form, the CDR3 reads TGTGCCAGCAGCTTACCCCTAGCGGCCCCCTACAATGAGCAGTTCTTC. Protein: CASSLPLAAPYNEQFF. V is TRBV5-4 and J is TRBJ2-1; TRBD2 matches 7 bases. Germline V gives CDR1 SGHNT, CDR2 YYREEE (reference sequence). V lost 2 bases, J lost 2 bases, and 7 bases stayed unmatched. The CDR3 contains 16 residues.